One sample yielded the 8 T cell receptor beta chains listed below, sequenced in a study of response to subunit inactivated influenza vaccine. TCRdb itself ran the RT-PCR reads through MiXCR, one entry per CDR3 protein. The sample carries hundreds of thousands of distinct CDR3 sequences, about a sixth recorded once. The specimen was PBMCs from blood, collected about 13 days after vaccination. The receptor source for this set is a man aged 45 to 65 who received an inactivated influenza vaccine.

This clonotype has a handful of counts. The chain employs TRBV28 and TRBJ2-1; 8 positions agree with TRBD2. This CDR3 comprises 14 residues. The V gene end was trimmed by 6 bases and the J gene end by 3 bases; junction bases not matched to a gene: 4. The germline gives CDR1 MDHEN, CDR2 SYDVKM. The CDR3 nucleotides are TGTGCCAGCAGATTAGCGGGGCTCTACAATGAGCAGTTCTTC. The encoded protein is CASRLAGLYNEQFF.

In its sample, this clonotype was seen many times. The chain employs TRBV7-9 and TRBJ1-5; D remains ambiguous. This CDR3 is 12 amino acids long. Germline V gives CDR1 SEHNR, CDR2 FQNEAQ (reference sequence). V gave up 6 bases and J gave up 5 bases, with 8 bases separating them. For the CDR3, the DNA is TGTGCCAGCAGTTTGAGGGATCAGCCCCAGCATTTT. The encoded protein is CASSLRDQPQHF.

V usage is TRBV5-5 and J usage is TRBJ2-1, with 9 bases identical to TRBD2. The trim removed 3 bases at V and 2 bases at J, leaving 6 bases unmatched. Germline CDR1 SGHKS, CDR2 YYEKEE (reference sequence). The CDR3 is made up of 16 amino acids. This CDR3 reads CASSSIAGAAYNEQFF. The DNA for the CDR3 is TGTGCCAGCAGCTCCATAGCGGGGGCCGCCTACAATGAGCAGTTCTTC. The full variable domain, in which reference TRBV5-5 and TRBJ2-1 provide the parts outside the CDR3, is DAGVTQSPTHLIKTRGQQVTLRCSPISGHKSVSWYQQVLGQGPQFIFQYYEKEERGRGNFPDRFSARQFPNYSSELNVNALLLGDSALYLCASSSIAGAAYNEQFFGPGTRLTVL.

The gene calls are TRBV20-1 and TRBJ2-7, with 7 bases fitting TRBD1. The CDR3 runs to 13 residues. Germline-derived CDR1 and CDR2 are DFQATT and SNEGSKA (reference sequence). The trim removed 7 bases at V and 9 bases at J, leaving 15 bases unmatched. This chain's CDR3 is CSGGQETGLGQYF. The DNA for the CDR3 is TGCAGTGGCGGACAGGAGACGGGTTTGGGGCAGTACTTC.

This sequence joins TRBV7-9 and TRBJ2-1; 8 bases line up with TRBD1. Germline V gives CDR1 SEHNR, CDR2 FQNEAQ (reference sequence). V was pared by 7 bases and J by 8 bases, with 10 bases of the junction left unmatched. The CDR3 consists of 14 residues. The CDR3 loop reads CASTTGQGSDEQFF. In nucleotides, the CDR3 is TGTGCCAGCACCACAGGACAGGGTTCTGATGAGCAGTTCTTC. The full variable domain, its missing parts supplied by reference TRBV7-9 and TRBJ2-1, is DTGVSQNPRHKITKRGQNVTFRCDPISEHNRLYWYRQTLGQGPEFLTYFQNEAQLEKSRLLSDRFSAERPKGSFSTLEIQRTEQGDSAMYLCASTTGQGSDEQFFGPGTRLTVL.

This clonotype was detected only a few times. This chain's CDR3 is CATSDYPVVDTQYF. CDR3 DNA sequence: TGTGCCACCAGTGATTATCCCGTGGTGGATACGCAGTATTTT. The gene calls are TRBV24-1 and TRBJ2-3; no clear D. The CDR3 has 14 residues. The V end was cut by 2 bases, the J end by 6 bases, with 11 bases between. Germline assignment: CDR1 KGHDR and CDR2 SFDVKD.

The chain uses TRBV4-3 and TRBJ2-3; 11 bases align to TRBD2. The CDR3 sequence is 18 residues long. Trimming at V came to 2 bases and at J to 1 base, leaving 8 bases not matched to a gene. The germline CDR1 and CDR2 sequences are LGHNA and YSLEER. The CDR3: CASSQRLPTSGGTDTQYF. The CDR3 DNA follows: TGCGCCAGCAGCCAAAGACTTCCGACTAGCGGGGGCACAGATACGCAGTATTTT.

In this sample, this clonotype turned up a few times. This chain links TRBV5-1 with TRBJ2-3; possible D gene TRBD2, 5 bases. This CDR3 is built from 15 residues. Germline V lookup: CDR1 SGHRS, CDR2 YFSETQ. Trimming pared 4 bases from V and 0 bases from J, leaving 12 bases between. The CDR3 is CASSTFSASTDTQYF. In DNA, the CDR3 is TGCGCCAGCAGCACCTTTAGCGCTAGCACAGATACGCAGTATTTT.